A single sample gave rise to the 30 T cell receptor beta chains below, sequenced in a study of T cell responses to AZD1222 COVID-19 vaccine. Some clones are missing from TCRdb's copy, which holds only in-frame ones; the method was immunoSEQ multiplex PCR. The sample yields 100,000 to 120,000 clones, 82% seen once. The material was peripheral blood, obtained on day 0 of AZD1222 vaccination. Every receptor here comes from an adult in good health.

V usage is TRBV15 and J usage is TRBJ2-7, with TRBD2 matching 7 bases. V trimming: 0 bases; J trimming: 2 bases; junction bases outside the gene matches: 4. The CDR3 is made up of 15 amino acids. Germline V gene sequence: CDR1 LNHNV, CDR2 YYDKDF (reference sequence). The CDR3: CATSRDRGRTYEQYF. In DNA form, the CDR3 reads TGTGCCACCAGCAGAGATCGCGGGAGAACCTACGAGCAGTACTTC.

This chain links TRBV5-4 with TRBJ1-1; D is undetermined. Germline CDR1 reads SGHNT; CDR2 reads YYREEE (reference sequence). Trimming left V 4 bases short and J 1 base short, with 8 bases between. The CDR3 contains 13 residues. The DNA of the CDR3 is TGTGCCAGCAGCAGACGGGAGAACACTGAAGCTTTCTTT. Its protein is CASSRRENTEAFF.

The rearrangement joins TRBV7-6 to TRBJ2-5; no definite D call. CDR1 and CDR2 from the germline V gene are SGHVS and FNYEAQ. Trimming took 0 bases from V and 5 from J, leaving 10 bases between them. The length of the CDR3 is 14 residues. The DNA of the CDR3 is TGTGCCAGCAGCTTAGCGCACCTAGGGGAGACCCAGTACTTC. It specifies CASSLAHLGETQYF.

The chain combines TRBV4-3 with TRBJ2-3; D gene uncertain. This CDR3 is 17 amino acids long. The germline CDR1 and CDR2 sequences are LGHNA and YSLEER. The V end was cut by 6 bases, the J end by 0 bases, with 19 bases between. In nucleotides, the CDR3 is TGCGCCAGCAGTCCTTCGGGTGGCAGTGGAAGCACAGATACGCAGTATTTT. Amino acids: CASSPSGGSGSTDTQYF.

The genes are TRBV24-1 and TRBJ2-3; no clear D gene. Trimming shortened V by 3 bases and J by 6 bases, and 12 bases separated the two germline ends. The CDR3 consists of 14 residues. Germline lookup yields CDR1 KGHDR and CDR2 SFDVKD. The CDR3 here is CATSDPTLRDTQYF. DNA for the CDR3: TGTGCCACCAGTGATCCCACGCTACGGGATACGCAGTATTTT.

This clone occurred once. This sequence joins TRBV12-3 or TRBV12-4 and TRBJ2-2, with D hard to call. The CDR3 length is 13 residues. Deletions cut 3 bases from V and 3 bases from J, with 5 bases between. The CDR3 here is CASSLLDTGELFF. As DNA, the CDR3 is TGTGCCAGCAGTTTGTTGGACACCGGGGAGCTGTTTTTT.

This clone was recorded once. V and J are TRBV4-3 and TRBJ2-5, with D tentatively TRBD2 (5 bases). CDR3 length: 15 residues. Germline V gives CDR1 LGHNA, CDR2 YSLEER. Trimming left V 0 bases short and J 1 base short, with 9 bases between. The CDR3 spells CASSQDPGVQETQYF. For the CDR3, the DNA is TGCGCCAGCAGCCAAGATCCCGGGGTCCAAGAGACCCAGTACTTC.

V and J are TRBV6-2 or TRBV6-3 and TRBJ2-7; a weak D match, TRBD2 (6 bases). The V and J ends lost 5 bases and 2 bases respectively, with 19 bases between them. Germline V gene data show CDR1 as MNHEY and CDR2 as SVGEGT. The CDR3 contains 16 residues. The CDR3 is CASSKANERVPYEQYF. The CDR3 nucleotides are TGTGCCAGCAGTAAAGCCAACGAGCGGGTCCCCTACGAGCAGTACTTC.

The chain couples TRBV20-1 to TRBJ1-5; tentatively, D is TRBD1 (6 bases). The ends were cut back, 3 bases at V and 0 bases at J, with 12 bases in the middle. Germline V lookup: CDR1 DFQATT, CDR2 SNEGSKA (reference sequence). The CDR3 contains 15 residues. CDR3 nucleotide sequence: TGCAGTGCTAGTGAGGACAGCTATAGCAATCAGCCCCAGCATTTT. Translation gives CSASEDSYSNQPQHF.

V usage is TRBV24-1 and J usage is TRBJ1-1; D unclear. Germline CDR1 KGHDR, CDR2 SFDVKD. The germline V and J ends were trimmed by 2 bases and 5 bases, with 8 bases remaining between them. The CDR3 runs 13 residues. CDR3 sequence reads: CATSDSGYTEAFF. In nucleotides, the CDR3 is TGTGCCACCAGTGATTCGGGCTATACTGAAGCTTTCTTT.

Of note for this clone: This same CDR3 is encoded by further DNA sequences in the sample. The chain links TRBV27 to TRBJ1-5; D unclear. V shed 3 bases and J shed 1 base, with 4 bases lying between them. The CDR3 has 13 amino acids. Germline CDR1 reads MNHEY; CDR2 reads SMNVEV (reference sequence). The CDR3 DNA reads as TGTGCCAGCAGTTTGGGAAGCAATCAGCCCCAGCATTTT. Amino acids: CASSLGSNQPQHF.

The CDR3 region is CASSPEEWGQGYYGYTF. The CDR3 DNA reads TGTGCCAGCAGCCCGGAAGAATGGGGGCAGGGCTACTATGGCTACACCTTC. This sequence joins TRBV21-1 and TRBJ1-2; no DNA check was done on the table's D call, TRBD1. TRBV21-1 counts as a pseudogene. The CDR3 extends over 17 amino acids.

This chain links TRBV30 with TRBJ1-1; D is uncertain. The ends were cut back, 3 bases at V and 14 bases at J, with 19 bases in the middle. Germline values: CDR1 GTSNPN, CDR2 SVGIG (reference sequence). The CDR3 is 12 residues long. The CDR3 is CAWSLRARSGFF. DNA for the CDR3: TGTGCCTGGAGCCTCCGGGCGCGTAGTGGGTTCTTT.

Of note for this clone: One end of the junction varies from germline; a read error may be responsible. V gene TRBV6-1 combines with J gene TRBJ1-6; D unclear. CDR1 is MNHNS and CDR2 is SASEGT in the germline V gene. The CDR3 has 13 amino acids. CDR3 protein: CASREENNSPLHF. Here the CDR3 DNA reads TGTGCCAGCAGAGAAGAAAATAATTCACCCCTCCACTTT.

The V call is TRBV5-4, the J call TRBJ1-1; 10 positions agree with TRBD1. V was pared by 0 bases and J by 5 bases, with 7 bases of the junction left unmatched. The CDR3 spans 16 residues. Germline V gene lookup returns CDR1 SGHNT and CDR2 YYREEE (reference sequence). The CDR3 coding sequence is TGTGCCAGCAGCTTGGCCCCCCGGACAGGGGGGACTGAAGCTTTCTTT. Encoded protein: CASSLAPRTGGTEAFF.

J is TRBJ1-2 and V is TRBV21-1; the D call in the table, TRBD1, was not verified against the DNA. TRBV21-1 is a known pseudogene. CDR3 length: 15 amino acids. The CDR3 loop reads CASSKAGTGSYGYTF. CDR3 nucleotide sequence: TGTGCCAGCAGCAAAGCCGGGACAGGGTCCTATGGCTACACCTTC.

Turning to this clone: A read error may produce the germline difference seen at one junction end. The rearrangement uses TRBV6-2 or TRBV6-3 and TRBJ1-4; no firm D call. CDR1 is MNHEY and CDR2 is SVGEGT in the germline V gene. The length of the CDR3 is 15 residues. The chain's CDR3 is CASSQAGFANQKLFF. CDR3 coding DNA: TGTGCCAGCAGTCAAGCGGGGTTCGCTAATCAAAAACTGTTTTTT.

This chain joins TRBV6-5 and TRBJ1-6; D possibly corresponds to TRBD1 (5 bases). The V end lost 7 bases, the J end lost 10 bases, and 11 bases lay between the germline ends. The CDR3 consists of 12 residues. Looked up from germline, CDR1 is MNHEY and CDR2 is SVGAGI. The CDR3 reads CASTSEGSPLHF. For the CDR3, the DNA is TGTGCCAGCACCTCTGAGGGGTCACCCCTCCACTTT.

This chain joins TRBV4-1 and TRBJ2-1; weak D call: TRBD2 (6 bases). CDR1 is MGHRA, CDR2 YSYEKL, per germline. The CDR3 has 16 amino acids. Trimming removed 0 bases from V and 9 bases from J, with 18 bases in between. CDR3 protein: CASSQERAGGLGEQFF. CDR3 DNA: TGCGCCAGCAGCCAAGAGCGGGCCGGGGGATTGGGTGAGCAGTTCTTC.

V usage is TRBV2 and J usage is TRBJ1-4; D remains ambiguous. Trimming left V 5 bases short and J 4 bases short, with 11 bases between. The length of the CDR3 is 14 residues. Germline loops: CDR1 SNHLY, CDR2 FYNNEI. CDR3 coding DNA: TGTGCCAGCAGTCCGCTGAGGAGTAATGAAAAACTGTTTTTT. This translates into CASSPLRSNEKLFF.

The chain uses TRBV29-1 and TRBJ1-1; D may be TRBD1 (5 bases). CDR1 is SQVTM, CDR2 ANQGSEA, per germline. The CDR3 has 14 amino acids. CDR3 sequence: CTLDPREVNTEAFF. DNA for the CDR3: TGCACCCTTGACCCCAGGGAGGTGAACACTGAAGCTTTCTTT.

This chain connects TRBV5-1 to TRBJ2-3; D uncertain. Germline V CDR1 and CDR2: SGHRS, YFSETQ. V shed 2 bases and J shed 6 bases, with 4 bases lying between them. This CDR3 region has 11 residues. The CDR3 nucleotides read TGCGCCAGCAGCTTTACGGATACGCAGTATTTT. It specifies CASSFTDTQYF.

This clone has more than one count but fewer than ten. The V gene is TRBV6-5, the J gene TRBJ2-7, with 9 positions matching TRBD1. Germline-derived CDR1 and CDR2 are MNHEY and SVGAGI. V shed 5 bases and J 3 bases; nucleotides not matched to a gene: 2. CDR3 length: 13 amino acids. CDR3 sequence: CASSKGQGYEQYF. DNA of the CDR3: TGTGCCAGCAGTAAGGGACAGGGCTACGAGCAGTACTTC.

This clone has a single count. This chain connects TRBV5-1 to TRBJ1-2, with 8 bases identical to TRBD1. With 4 bases clipped from V and 8 bases from J, the junction kept 7 bases outside the gene matches. CDR1 and CDR2 from the germline V gene are SGHRS and YFSETQ. The CDR3 consists of 13 residues. The CDR3 nucleotides are TGCGCCAGCAGCGTCCCACAGGGGGGAGGCTACACCTTC. It translates to CASSVPQGGGYTF.

The chain carries TRBV7-9 and TRBJ2-7; TRBD2 is a possible D gene (6 bases). Germline V gives CDR1 SEHNR, CDR2 FQNEAQ (reference sequence). V lost 1 base and J 0 bases, leaving 13 bases between the germline ends. The CDR3 covers 16 residues. CDR3 nucleotide sequence: TGTGCCAGCAGCTTAGGGGCTGGGGGGTACTCCTACGAGCAGTACTTC. This codes for CASSLGAGGYSYEQYF.

The genes are TRBV19 and TRBJ1-4, with D possibly TRBD1 on 5 matching bases. Germline V gene lookup returns CDR1 LNHDA and CDR2 SQIVND (reference sequence). The ends were cut back, 7 bases at V and 8 bases at J, with 20 bases in the middle. CDR3 length: 15 residues. The CDR3 loop is CASKDREGTGEKLFF. Here the CDR3 DNA reads TGTGCCAGTAAGGATCGAGAGGGGACCGGGGAAAAACTGTTTTTT.

This clone appeared a few times. The gene calls are TRBV2 and TRBJ1-6; unclear D gene. CDR1 is SNHLY, CDR2 FYNNEI, per germline. This CDR3 comprises 13 residues. V was shortened by 4 bases and J by 7 bases, with 8 bases between the two germline ends. The CDR3 protein is CASSGFSNSPLHF. The CDR3 nucleotides are TGTGCCAGCAGTGGGTTCTCAAATTCACCCCTCCACTTT.

This clone was seen once. CDR3 protein: CASSRRASSGELFF. DNA of the CDR3: TGTGCCAGCAGCAGGCGGGCGAGCTCCGGGGAGCTGTTTTTT. This chain joins TRBV6-5 and TRBJ2-2, with D tentatively TRBD2 (5 bases). The germline gives CDR1 MNHEY, CDR2 SVGAGI. The CDR3 spans 14 residues. Trimming shortened V by 6 bases and J by 6 bases, and 14 bases separated the two germline ends.

The chain carries TRBV28 and TRBJ2-7, with D maybe TRBD2 (7 bases). V was trimmed by 4 bases and J by 11 bases, leaving 15 bases between them. The CDR3 totals 12 residues. CDR1 is MDHEN, CDR2 SYDVKM, per germline. In DNA form, the CDR3 reads TGTGCCAGCAGTTCAGGGGAGGGTGAGGAGTACTTC. This sequence encodes CASSSGEGEEYF.

The CDR3 region is CASSGTLAGGNTGELFF. In DNA form, the CDR3 reads TGTGCCAGCAGCGGAACACTAGCGGGGGGGAACACCGGGGAGCTGTTTTTT. This chain links TRBV9 with TRBJ2-2; 12 bases line up with TRBD2. The CDR3 covers 17 residues. Germline V gene lookup returns CDR1 SGDLS and CDR2 YYNGEE. Losses at the gene ends were 3 bases for V and 1 base for J; bases not matched to a gene: 4.